The clone carrying this TCR beta chain was counted only a few times. Germline V lookup: CDR1 MRHNA, CDR2 SNTAGT. The ends were cut back, 4 bases at V and 2 bases at J, with 7 bases in the middle. The CDR3 consists of 13 residues. These data are taken from a study of cytomegalovirus exposure and HLA in healthy donors. The PCR made use of 60 Vbeta and 13 Jbeta primers. Clones were read by immunoSEQ multiplex PCR, and TCRdb kept only the in-frame ones, dropping some. The profile shows fewer than 150,000 clones, about 72% of them singletons. Sequencing input: PBMCs. The chain recombines TRBV6-4 with TRBJ2-3, with D tentatively TRBD1 (6 bases). This sequence was found in a man aged 50 to 59 in good health and CMV-seropositive. The CDR3 DNA sequence: TGTGCCAGCAGTGGGACAGTCACAGATACGCAGTATTTT. Amino acid sequence: CASSGTVTDTQYF.